These 5 T cell receptor beta chains originate from one sample sequenced in a study of blood T cell repertoires in COVID-19. Using immunoSEQ multiplex PCR, the repertoire was profiled, and TCRdb retains in-frame clones only, with some absent. This table has fewer than 300,000 clones, under 90% appearing once. Specimen: peripheral blood. The receptors come from a human donor in a cohort sampled during active COVID-19.

This rearrangement joins TRBV19 to TRBJ1-1; TRBD1 matches at 7 bases. Per the germline V gene, CDR1 is LNHDA and CDR2 is SQIVND (reference sequence). V dropped 6 bases and J dropped 1; count of bases not matched to a gene: 5. This CDR3 spans 14 amino acids. CDR3 protein: CASRVQGTNTEAFF. DNA of the CDR3: TGTGCCAGTAGAGTACAGGGGACGAACACTGAAGCTTTCTTT.

This clone was seen a handful of times. The chain links TRBV7-2 to TRBJ1-6; D is possibly TRBD1 (6 bases). The V end was cut by 5 bases, the J end by 7 bases, with 15 bases between. CDR1 SGHTA and CDR2 FQGNSA come from the germline V gene. This CDR3 contains 15 residues. In DNA form, the CDR3 reads TGTGCCAGCAGCCTCCGACAGGCAATCAATTCACCCCTCCACTTT. Encoded protein: CASSLRQAINSPLHF.

This rearrangement joins TRBV6-6 to TRBJ2-1, with D possibly TRBD2 on 7 matching bases. The CDR3 sequence is 15 residues long. Germline CDR1 reads MNHNY; CDR2 reads SVGAGI (reference sequence). The V end lost 2 bases, the J end lost 4 bases, and 12 bases lay between the germline ends. The CDR3 DNA sequence: TGTGCCAGCAGTTACCGGGGGGCGAAGTACAATGAGCAGTTCTTC. As protein: CASSYRGAKYNEQFF.

This chain links TRBV3-1 (or the pseudogene TRBV3-2) with TRBJ2-7; TRBD2 might be the D (5 bases). This CDR3 comprises 14 residues. Germline CDR1 LGHDT, CDR2 YNNKEL (reference sequence). The V gene lost 5 bases and the J gene lost 1 base, with 12 bases spanning the gap. CDR3 DNA: TGTGCCAGCAGCTCCTTGCGCGGGTCCTACGAGCAGTACTTC. Its translation is CASSSLRGSYEQYF.

The rearrangement links TRBV4-2 to TRBJ2-1; D is possibly TRBD1 (6 bases). This CDR3 spans 16 amino acids. Per the germline V gene, CDR1 is LGHNA and CDR2 is YNFKEQ. V dropped 0 bases and J dropped 3 bases, with 12 bases sitting between them. CDR3 in amino acids: CASSQDPGASYNEQFF. Written as DNA, the CDR3 is TGTGCCAGCAGCCAAGATCCAGGGGCGAGCTACAATGAGCAGTTCTTC.